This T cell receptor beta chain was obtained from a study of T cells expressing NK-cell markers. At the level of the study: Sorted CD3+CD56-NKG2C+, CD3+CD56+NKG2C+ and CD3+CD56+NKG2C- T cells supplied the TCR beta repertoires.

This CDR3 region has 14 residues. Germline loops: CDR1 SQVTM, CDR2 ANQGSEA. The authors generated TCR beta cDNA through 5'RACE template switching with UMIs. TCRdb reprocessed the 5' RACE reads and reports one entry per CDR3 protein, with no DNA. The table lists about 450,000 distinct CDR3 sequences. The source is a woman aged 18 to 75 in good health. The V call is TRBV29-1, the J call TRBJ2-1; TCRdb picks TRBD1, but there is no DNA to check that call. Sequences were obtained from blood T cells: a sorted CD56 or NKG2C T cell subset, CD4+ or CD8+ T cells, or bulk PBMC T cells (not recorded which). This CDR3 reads CSTQRDRAYNEQFF.